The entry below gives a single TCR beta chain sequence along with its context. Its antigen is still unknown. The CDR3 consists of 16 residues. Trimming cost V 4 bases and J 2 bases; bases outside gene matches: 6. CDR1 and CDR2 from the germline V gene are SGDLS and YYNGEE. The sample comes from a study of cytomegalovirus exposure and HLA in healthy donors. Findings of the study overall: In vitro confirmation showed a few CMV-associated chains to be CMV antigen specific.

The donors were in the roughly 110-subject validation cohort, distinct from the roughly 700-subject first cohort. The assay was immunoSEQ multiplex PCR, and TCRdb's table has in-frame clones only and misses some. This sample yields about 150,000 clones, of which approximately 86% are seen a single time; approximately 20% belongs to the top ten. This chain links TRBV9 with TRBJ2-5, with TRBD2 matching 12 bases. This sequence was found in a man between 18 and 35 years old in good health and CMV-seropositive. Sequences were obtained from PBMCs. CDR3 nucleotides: TGTGCCAGCAGCTCCCCCGGGACTAGCGGGCAAGAGACCCAGTACTTC. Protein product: CASSSPGTSGQETQYF.